This T cell receptor (beta chain) was identified in a study of memory B cells and T cells in multiple sclerosis. Comment on this clone: Its specificity is unknown.

Study conclusions and caveats: Shared clonotype counts depended on differing compartment clone-set sizes and were normalized.

The CDR3 loop spans 16 amino acids. The V gene end was trimmed by 5 bases and the J gene end by 2 bases; junction bases not matched to a gene: 12. Germline loops: CDR1 MNHEY, CDR2 SMNVEV (reference sequence). Generated by immunoSEQ multiplex PCR, the TCRdb table keeps only in-frame clones and is missing some. The table has about 8,000 clones, under 60% seen once. The sample consisted of memory (CD45RO+) CD8+ T cells from blood. This TCR came from a human donor with multiple sclerosis. The rearrangement links TRBV27 to TRBJ2-7; 7 nucleotides line up with TRBD2. CDR3 loop: CASSPLGLAVTYEQYF. The CDR3 region has the DNA TGTGCCAGCAGTCCACTGGGGCTAGCGGTAACCTACGAGCAGTACTTC.